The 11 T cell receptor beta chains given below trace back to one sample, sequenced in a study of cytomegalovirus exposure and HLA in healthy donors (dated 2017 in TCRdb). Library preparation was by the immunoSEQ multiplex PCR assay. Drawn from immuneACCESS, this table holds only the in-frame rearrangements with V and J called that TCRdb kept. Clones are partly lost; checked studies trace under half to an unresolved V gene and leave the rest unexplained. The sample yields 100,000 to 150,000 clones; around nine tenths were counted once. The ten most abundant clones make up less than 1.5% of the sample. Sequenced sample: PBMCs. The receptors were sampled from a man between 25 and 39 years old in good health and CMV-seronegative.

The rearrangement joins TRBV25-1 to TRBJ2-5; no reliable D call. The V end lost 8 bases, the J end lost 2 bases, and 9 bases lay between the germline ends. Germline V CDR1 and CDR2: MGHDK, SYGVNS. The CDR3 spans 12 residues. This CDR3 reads CASGQVQETQYF. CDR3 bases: TGTGCCAGCGGCCAGGTACAAGAGACCCAGTACTTC.

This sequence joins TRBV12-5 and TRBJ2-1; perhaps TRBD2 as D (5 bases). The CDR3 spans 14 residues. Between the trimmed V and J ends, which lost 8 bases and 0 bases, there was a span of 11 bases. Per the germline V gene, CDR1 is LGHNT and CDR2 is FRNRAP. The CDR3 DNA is TGTGCTAGTCAAGGAGGAGGCTCCTACAATGAGCAGTTCTTC. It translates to CASQGGGSYNEQFF. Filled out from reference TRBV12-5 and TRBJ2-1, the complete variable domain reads DARVTQTPRHKVTEMGQEVTMRCQPILGHNTVFWYRQTMMQGLELLAYFRNRAPLDDSGMPKDRFSAEMPDATLATLKIQPSEPRDSAVYFCASQGGGSYNEQFFGPGTRLTVL.

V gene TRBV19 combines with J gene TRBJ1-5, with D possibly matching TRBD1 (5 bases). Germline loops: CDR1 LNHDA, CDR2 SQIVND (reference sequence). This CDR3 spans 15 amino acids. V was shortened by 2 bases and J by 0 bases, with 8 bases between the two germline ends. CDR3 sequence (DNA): TGTGCCAGTAGTATATGGACAAGTAGCAATCAGCCCCAGCATTTT. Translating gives CASSIWTSSNQPQHF.

The CDR3 reads CASSLGSQGRLYEQYF. The DNA for the CDR3 is TGTGCCAGCAGCTTGGGGTCACAGGGGCGGTTGTACGAGCAGTACTTC. The chain has TRBV5-4 and TRBJ2-7; TRBD1 agrees at 7 bases. V lost 0 bases, J lost 4 bases, and 10 bases stayed unmatched. Germline assignment: CDR1 SGHNT and CDR2 YYREEE (reference sequence). This CDR3 comprises 16 residues.

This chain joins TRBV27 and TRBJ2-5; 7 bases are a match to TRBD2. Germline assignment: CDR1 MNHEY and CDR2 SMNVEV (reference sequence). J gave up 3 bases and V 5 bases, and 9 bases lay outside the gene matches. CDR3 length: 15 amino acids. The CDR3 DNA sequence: TGTGCCAGCAGTCTGGGGGGGGACCATGAAGAGACCCAGTACTTC. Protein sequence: CASSLGGDHEETQYF.

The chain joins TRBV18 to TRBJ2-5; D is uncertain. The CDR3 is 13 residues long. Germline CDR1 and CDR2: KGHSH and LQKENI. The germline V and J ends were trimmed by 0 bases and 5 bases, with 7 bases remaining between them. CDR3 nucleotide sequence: TGTGCCAGCTCACCACCGAGTTTCGAGACCCAGTACTTC. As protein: CASSPPSFETQYF.

The CDR3 coding sequence is TGTGCCAGCGGACTAGCGGGAGGAATGACCTACAATGAGCAGTTCTTC. As protein: CASGLAGGMTYNEQFF. This chain links TRBV11-2 with TRBJ2-1; TRBD2 aligns across 14 bases. The CDR3 is made up of 16 amino acids. Germline V CDR1 and CDR2: SGHAT, FQNNGV. The V segment lost 8 bases and the J segment 2 bases; nucleotides outside the gene matches: 5.

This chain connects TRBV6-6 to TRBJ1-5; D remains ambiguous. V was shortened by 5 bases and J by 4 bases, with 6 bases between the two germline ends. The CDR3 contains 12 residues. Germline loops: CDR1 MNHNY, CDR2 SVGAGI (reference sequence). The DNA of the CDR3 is TGTGCCAGCAGTCCCCTTAATCAGCCCCAGCATTTT. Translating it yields CASSPLNQPQHF.

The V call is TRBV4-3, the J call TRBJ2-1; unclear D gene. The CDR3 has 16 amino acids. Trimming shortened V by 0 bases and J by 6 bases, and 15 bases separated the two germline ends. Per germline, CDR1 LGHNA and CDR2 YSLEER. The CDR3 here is CASSQDPGHRVNEQFF. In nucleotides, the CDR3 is TGCGCCAGCAGCCAAGATCCTGGTCATCGGGTCAATGAGCAGTTCTTC.

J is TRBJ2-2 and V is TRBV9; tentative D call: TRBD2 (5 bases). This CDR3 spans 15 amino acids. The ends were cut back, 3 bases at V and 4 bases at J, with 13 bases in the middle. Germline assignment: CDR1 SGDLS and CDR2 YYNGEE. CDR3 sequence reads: CASSATASGTGELFF. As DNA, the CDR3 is TGTGCCAGCAGCGCAACTGCGAGCGGCACCGGGGAGCTGTTTTTT.

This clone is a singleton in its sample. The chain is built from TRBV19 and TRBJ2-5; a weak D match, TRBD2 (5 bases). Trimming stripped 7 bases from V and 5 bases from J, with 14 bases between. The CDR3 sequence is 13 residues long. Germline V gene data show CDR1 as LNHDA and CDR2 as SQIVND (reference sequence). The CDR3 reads CASKVAGGETQYF. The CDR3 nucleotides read TGTGCCAGTAAAGTGGCAGGCGGGGAGACCCAGTACTTC.